The 30 T cell receptor beta chains below all came from one sample that was sequenced in a study of human T cells and chemical hapten exposure. Time point defined: pre-sensitization, week 0. Treatment given: therapeutic diphenylcyclopropenone sensitization with weekly scalp DPC. TCRdb reprocessed the RACE reads with MiXCR, giving one entry per CDR3 protein. The sample lists around 100,000 distinct CDR3 sequences; roughly a tenth were seen once. The sequencing used whole blood, collected in connection with sensitization to the hapten diphenylcyclopropenone (DPC). The origin of the receptors is a woman aged 60-75 years with alopecia areata. Some clones in this sample may be carry-over from other donors' samples.

This clonotype has a handful of counts. The chain couples TRBV20-1 to TRBJ2-7; the D gene is possibly TRBD2 (5 bases). With 3 bases removed from V and 4 bases from J, the gap between germline ends came to 10 bases. Germline CDR1 reads DFQATT; CDR2 reads SNEGSKA (reference sequence). The CDR3 length is 12 residues. This CDR3 reads CSASVARYEQYF. CDR3 in DNA: TGCAGTGCTAGTGTAGCGAGATACGAGCAGTACTTC.

The sample holds a few counts of this clonotype. The rearrangement uses TRBV14 and TRBJ2-1, with 8 bases fitting TRBD2. Trimming took 4 bases from V and 4 from J; bases not matched to a gene: 12. This CDR3 is built from 17 residues. In germline, CDR1 is SGHDN, CDR2 FVKESK. CDR3 protein: CASSRRVTSGLYNEQFF. CDR3 nucleotides: TGTGCCAGCAGCCGCCGGGTCACTAGCGGATTGTACAATGAGCAGTTCTTC.

There are many counts of this clonotype. The rearrangement uses TRBV7-9 and TRBJ1-1; maybe TRBD1 (6 bases). Germline-derived CDR1 and CDR2 are SEHNR and FQNEAQ (reference sequence). CDR3 length equals 16 residues. Trimming took 7 bases from V and 3 from J, leaving 21 bases between them. The CDR3 DNA follows: TGTGCCAGCAATTACGGAGGGCCGGGGGCAGACACTGAAGCTTTCTTT. This codes for CASNYGGPGADTEAFF.

The chain employs TRBV29-1 and TRBJ2-2; D is possibly TRBD2 (6 bases). V was cut by 5 bases and J by 7 bases, with 11 bases left in between. Germline loops: CDR1 SQVTM, CDR2 ANQGSEA. The CDR3 is 12 amino acids. The chain's CDR3 is CSVSGRGGELFF. CDR3 sequence (DNA): TGCAGCGTTAGCGGGCGAGGCGGGGAGCTGTTTTTT.

This clonotype was seen at least ten times. The chain is built from TRBV5-1 and TRBJ1-6; D remains unclear. The CDR3 contains 14 residues. Germline CDR1 SGHRS, CDR2 YFSETQ. With 4 bases removed from V and 8 bases from J, the gap between germline ends came to 13 bases. The CDR3 is CASSQQTSYSPLHF. The CDR3 nucleotides are TGCGCCAGCAGCCAACAGACCAGCTATTCACCCCTCCACTTT. Supplemented by reference TRBV5-1 and TRBJ1-6, the full variable domain reads KAGVTQTPRYLIKTRGQQVTLSCSPISGHRSVSWYQQTPGQGLQFLFEYFSETQRNKGNFPGRFSGRQFSNSRSEMNVSTLELGDSALYLCASSQQTSYSPLHFGNGTRLTVT.

This clonotype was observed many times. The V call is TRBV11-1, the J call TRBJ2-1; tentative D call: TRBD1 (6 bases). Trimming stripped 2 bases from V and 9 bases from J, with 14 bases between. The germline gives CDR1 SGHAT, CDR2 FQDESV (reference sequence). The CDR3 contains 14 residues. CDR3 protein: CASSLRQETSEQFF. The DNA of the CDR3 is TGTGCCAGCAGCTTACGACAGGAAACAAGTGAGCAGTTCTTC.

The V gene is TRBV13, the J gene TRBJ1-2; 9 nucleotides align to TRBD1. Trimming at V came to 1 base and at J to 7 bases, leaving 4 bases not matched to a gene. The germline V gene has CDR1 PRHDT and CDR2 FYEKMQ (reference sequence). The CDR3 has 14 amino acids. CDR3 sequence: CASSLEGTGIGYTF. CDR3 coding DNA: TGTGCCAGCAGCTTAGAAGGGACAGGGATTGGCTACACCTTC.

There are many counts of this clonotype. This chain joins TRBV20-1 and TRBJ2-1, with TRBD2 matching over 8 bases. Germline V gene sequence: CDR1 DFQATT, CDR2 SNEGSKA (reference sequence). The CDR3 extends over 13 amino acids. V dropped 5 bases and J dropped 8; count of bases not matched to a gene: 8. DNA for the CDR3: TGCAGTGCTCCCTGGGCGGGGGGCTATGAGCAGTTCTTC. Translating gives CSAPWAGGYEQFF.

This clonotype has only a few counts. This chain uses TRBV19 with TRBJ2-1; tentatively, D is TRBD1 (5 bases). The CDR3 loop spans 14 amino acids. Germline values: CDR1 LNHDA, CDR2 SQIVND (reference sequence). With 6 bases removed from V and 0 bases from J, the gap between germline ends came to 9 bases. The CDR3: CASRDTDSYNEQFF. The CDR3, as DNA: TGTGCCAGTAGGGACACCGACTCCTACAATGAGCAGTTCTTC.

The sample holds a few counts of this clonotype. The chain recombines TRBV13 with TRBJ2-7; D tentatively reads TRBD1 or TRBD2 (6 bases each). This CDR3 has 15 amino acids. Germline V gene data show CDR1 as PRHDT and CDR2 as FYEKMQ (reference sequence). Trimming pared 5 bases from V and 6 bases from J, leaving 20 bases between. The CDR3 sequence: CASSNALEGGSEQYF. The CDR3 nucleotides read TGTGCCAGCAGCAACGCCCTGGAGGGGGGTAGCGAGCAGTACTTC.

In its sample, this clonotype was seen many times. V is TRBV9 and J is TRBJ2-7, with TRBD2 matching 7 bases. Unmatched junction bases numbered 6, after V lost 0 bases and J lost 0 bases. This CDR3 contains 16 residues. In germline, CDR1 is SGDLS, CDR2 YYNGEE. CDR3: CASSVGLAGDSYEQYF. The CDR3 DNA reads as TGTGCCAGCAGCGTAGGTCTGGCGGGGGACTCCTACGAGCAGTACTTC.

About this clonotype: Given a much more abundant clone one base away, this may be a read error. The rearrangement joins TRBV7-9 to TRBJ1-1; D unclear. CDR3 length: 14 amino acids. CDR1 and CDR2 from the germline V gene are SEHNR and FQNEAQ (reference sequence). Between the trimmed V and J ends, which lost 1 base and 4 bases, there was a span of 10 bases. CDR3 nucleotide sequence: TGTGCCAGCAGCTTAGGCAGAGGATTCACTGAAGCTTTCTTT. Amino acid sequence: CASSLGRGFTEAFF.

V is TRBV12-3 or TRBV12-4 and J is TRBJ1-5; D is ambiguous. V lost 4 bases to trimming and J lost 9 bases, with 16 bases between them. This CDR3 region has 14 residues. The DNA of the CDR3 is TGTGCCAGCAGTTCCGGCGGCGCGGTTGCGCCCCAGCATTTT. Its protein product is CASSSGGAVAPQHF.

This clonotype was recorded a few times. The chain links TRBV4-1 to TRBJ1-6; possible D gene TRBD1, 5 bases. The CDR3 has 16 residues. CDR1 is MGHRA, CDR2 YSYEKL, per germline. The V and J ends lost 4 bases and 4 bases respectively, with 14 bases between them. In nucleotides, the CDR3 is TGCGCCAGCAGCCCTGAATGGGGGACGTATAATTCACCCCTCCACTTT. It is translated as CASSPEWGTYNSPLHF.

This clonotype was counted a few times. CDR3 sequence (DNA): TGTGCCAGCAGCCAAAGGGACAGGGTACCAGATACGCAGTATTTT. It is translated as CASSQRDRVPDTQYF. V is TRBV4-2 and J is TRBJ2-3; 9 bases match TRBD1. V lost 2 bases to trimming and J lost 4 bases; unmatched junction nucleotides: 4. The CDR3 loop spans 15 amino acids. Germline V gene lookup returns CDR1 LGHNA and CDR2 YNFKEQ.

This rearrangement joins TRBV2 to TRBJ1-1; 7 nucleotides match TRBD1. Germline loops: CDR1 SNHLY, CDR2 FYNNEI. CDR3 size: 15 residues. V gave up 5 bases and J gave up 5 bases; unmatched junction bases: 11. CDR3 sequence (DNA): TGTGCCAGCAGTAAAGAAAACAGGGGCAGAACTGAAGCTTTCTTT. Its translation: CASSKENRGRTEAFF.

This clonotype was detected only a few times. This chain connects TRBV12-3 or TRBV12-4 to TRBJ1-2; D not resolved. V was clipped by 1 base and J by 4 bases, with 13 bases between them. This CDR3 is 15 amino acids long. The CDR3 spells CASSLGTLGPYGYTF. In DNA form, the CDR3 reads TGTGCCAGCAGTTTAGGAACATTAGGGCCCTATGGCTACACCTTC.

This clonotype was detected many times. V and J are TRBV7-3 and TRBJ2-3; the D call may be TRBD1 or TRBD2 (5 bases each). Germline lookup yields CDR1 SGHTA and CDR2 FQGTGA. V lost 2 bases and J 10 bases, leaving 16 bases between the germline ends. The CDR3 extends over 14 amino acids. The CDR3 region is CASSLGDDYSPQYF. In nucleotides, the CDR3 is TGTGCCAGCAGCTTAGGGGACGACTATAGTCCGCAGTATTTT. Full variable domain (rest looked up from reference TRBV7-3 and TRBJ2-3): GAGVSQTPSNKVTEKGKYVELRCDPISGHTALYWYRQSLGQGPEFLIYFQGTGAADDSGLPNDRFFAVRPEGSVSTLKIQRTERGDSAVYLCASSLGDDYSPQYFGPGTRLTVL.

The rearrangement joins TRBV10-1 to TRBJ2-7; tentative D call: TRBD2 (6 bases). This CDR3 is 14 amino acids long. Germline V gene data show CDR1 as WNHNN and CDR2 as SYGVQD (reference sequence). The V end lost 6 bases, the J end lost 0 bases, and 12 bases lay between the germline ends. The CDR3 protein is CASRLGLPSYEQYF. The CDR3, as DNA: TGCGCCAGCAGGCTGGGACTGCCCTCCTACGAGCAGTACTTC.

This clonotype was detected ten times or more. The chain is built from TRBV11-2 and TRBJ2-1, with D possibly being TRBD2 (6 bases). Germline values: CDR1 SGHAT, CDR2 FQNNGV. V gave up 2 bases and J gave up 6 bases, with 11 bases separating them. This CDR3 is 14 amino acids long. CDR3 sequence: CASSLLAGGNEQFF. The CDR3, as DNA: TGTGCCAGCAGCTTATTAGCCGGGGGCAATGAGCAGTTCTTC.

The V gene is TRBV12-3 or TRBV12-4, the J gene TRBJ1-4, with 10 bases that match TRBD1. V shed 5 bases and J 3 bases; nucleotides not matched to a gene: 6. The CDR3 loop spans 16 amino acids. CDR3 bases: TGTGCCAGCAGTGCGGGACAGGGGATCGCTAATGAAAAACTGTTTTTT. Its translation is CASSAGQGIANEKLFF.

This clonotype was counted only a few times. The J gene is TRBJ2-2, the V gene TRBV29-1; D is undetermined. The CDR3 consists of 12 residues. The V end lost 1 base, the J end lost 1 base, and 1 base lay between the germline ends. Looked up from germline, CDR1 is SQVTM and CDR2 is ANQGSEA. CDR3 DNA sequence: TGCAGCGTTGAAGGGAACACCGGGGAGCTGTTTTTT. This codes for CSVEGNTGELFF.

This clonotype was recorded a few times. The rearrangement links TRBV20-1 to TRBJ2-1; 10 bases match TRBD2. The trim removed 1 base at V and 0 bases at J, leaving 3 bases unmatched. From germline, CDR1 is DFQATT and CDR2 SNEGSKA (reference sequence). This CDR3 spans 16 amino acids. The CDR3 reads CSARVSSGGSYNEQFF. CDR3 coding DNA: TGCAGTGCTAGAGTTTCTAGCGGGGGCTCCTACAATGAGCAGTTCTTC.

This clonotype was counted at least ten times. V is TRBV6-2 or TRBV6-3 and J is TRBJ2-7; 8 bases match TRBD1. The CDR3 is 13 amino acids. J lost 6 bases, V lost 6 bases, and 7 bases had no gene match. CDR1 is MNHEY and CDR2 is SVGEGT in the germline V gene. DNA of the CDR3: TGTGCCAGCAGCTCGGGACAGGTCACCGAGCAGTACTTC. Translation gives CASSSGQVTEQYF.

The sample holds a few counts of this clonotype. The J gene is TRBJ2-2, the V gene TRBV7-3; no firm D call. Trimming pared 0 bases from V and 0 bases from J, leaving 5 bases between. Germline V CDR1 and CDR2: SGHTA, FQGTGA. The CDR3 covers 15 residues. The CDR3: CASSLTVANTGELFF. The CDR3 region has the DNA TGTGCCAGCAGCTTAACGGTCGCGAACACCGGGGAGCTGTTTTTT.

This clonotype has a count of ten or more. This chain links TRBV20-1 with TRBJ1-2, with 10 positions matching TRBD1. The germline CDR1 and CDR2 sequences are DFQATT and SNEGSKA (reference sequence). The CDR3 consists of 16 residues. V gave up 4 bases and J gave up 7 bases; unmatched junction bases: 15. This CDR3 is CSATLPGQGPAVGYTF. For the CDR3, the DNA is TGCAGTGCTACTTTACCGGGACAGGGGCCCGCGGTTGGCTACACCTTC.

The rearrangement uses TRBV7-8 and TRBJ2-1; D may be TRBD1 (5 bases). Trimming pared 5 bases from V and 7 bases from J, leaving 12 bases between. The CDR3 is made up of 13 amino acids. The V gene's germline CDR1 is SGHVS and CDR2 FQNEAQ. The CDR3 loop reads CASSLIRGNEQFF. The CDR3 DNA sequence: TGTGCCAGCAGCCTTATTAGGGGTAATGAGCAGTTCTTC.

Only a few counts were recorded for this clonotype. The chain has TRBV14 and TRBJ1-1; 7 nucleotides agree with TRBD1. Germline lookup yields CDR1 SGHDN and CDR2 FVKESK. CDR3 length: 14 residues. With 3 bases clipped from V and 11 bases from J, the junction kept 12 bases outside the gene matches. This chain's CDR3 is CASSHAGARGAAFF. CDR3 coding DNA: TGTGCCAGCAGCCACGCGGGGGCCAGGGGGGCGGCTTTCTTT.

The chain is built from TRBV7-3 and TRBJ2-1; 10 nucleotides align to TRBD2. The CDR3 is 16 amino acids. V was pared by 5 bases and J by 7 bases, with 11 bases of the junction left unmatched. Germline CDR1 and CDR2: SGHTA and FQGTGA. As DNA, the CDR3 is TGTGCCAGCAGCCTAGTAAGCGGGGGGGCCTTAAATGAGCAGTTCTTC. Amino acid sequence: CASSLVSGGALNEQFF.

This clonotype turned up a few times. The chain links TRBV29-1 to TRBJ2-1; 9 positions match TRBD1. Germline V lookup: CDR1 SQVTM, CDR2 ANQGSEA. With 4 bases clipped from V and 6 bases from J, the junction kept 10 bases outside the gene matches. This CDR3 contains 15 residues. The CDR3 bases are TGCAGCGTTGGTATACCGGGACAGGGTCTCAATGAGCAGTTCTTC. It is translated as CSVGIPGQGLNEQFF.